These 11 T cell receptor beta chains were sequenced from one sample in a study of CD8 T cells in Susac syndrome. Random hexamers primed reverse transcription of roughly 0.5 to 1 ug RNA. TCRdb recomputed calls from the immunoSEQ multiplex PCR reads with MiXCR, one row per CDR3 protein. The sample carries around 140,000 distinct CDR3 sequences, 85% to 95% recorded once. Material for sequencing was CD4+ T cells from PBMCs. The receptors stem from a human donor with Susac syndrome.

This chain links TRBV15 with TRBJ2-3; possibly TRBD2 for D (5 bases). V lost 5 bases and J lost 5, with 8 bases in between. Per germline, CDR1 LNHNV and CDR2 YYDKDF (reference sequence). CDR3 length: 12 amino acids. In DNA form, the CDR3 reads TGTGCCACCAGCCGGGGAAAAGATACGCAGTATTTT. Protein product: CATSRGKDTQYF.

This clonotype showed up just once. The gene calls are TRBV18 and TRBJ2-1; possibly TRBD2 for D (5 bases). Between the trimmed V and J ends, which lost 6 bases and 9 bases, there was a span of 18 bases. The germline V gene encodes CDR1 KGHSH and CDR2 LQKENI. The length of the CDR3 is 14 residues. In DNA form, the CDR3 reads TGTGCCAGCTCGCTCGGACTGCGAGGTGGTGAGCAGTTCTTC. This gives the protein CASSLGLRGGEQFF.

This clonotype was seen once. The CDR3 is CSARDRGLATSYEQYF. As DNA, the CDR3 is TGCAGTGCTAGAGATAGAGGACTAGCGACCTCCTACGAGCAGTACTTC. This rearrangement joins TRBV20-1 to TRBJ2-7; TRBD2 matches at 9 bases. J gave up 0 bases and V 0 bases, and 6 bases lay outside the gene matches. Germline V gene data show CDR1 as DFQATT and CDR2 as SNEGSKA (reference sequence). The CDR3 loop spans 16 amino acids.

V usage is TRBV7-9 and J usage is TRBJ2-5, with TRBD2 identical over 10 bases. Germline CDR1 is SEHNR and CDR2 is FQNEAQ (reference sequence). The CDR3 totals 16 residues. V lost 5 bases to trimming and J lost 0 bases; unmatched junction nucleotides: 6. CDR3 protein: CASSNPSGRDQETQYF. CDR3 coding DNA: TGTGCCAGCAGCAACCCTAGCGGGAGAGACCAAGAGACCCAGTACTTC.

The rearrangement links TRBV29-1 to TRBJ2-5; no reliable D call. The V gene's germline CDR1 is SQVTM and CDR2 ANQGSEA. CDR3 size: 11 residues. The ends were cut back, 6 bases at V and 3 bases at J, with 8 bases in the middle. The CDR3 spells CSVVYKETQYF. CDR3 in DNA: TGCAGCGTAGTATATAAAGAGACCCAGTACTTC.

V is TRBV28 and J is TRBJ2-7; the D gene is possibly TRBD2 (6 bases). Germline CDR1 and CDR2: MDHEN and SYDVKM. Trimming removed 5 bases at V and 7 bases at J, with 15 bases between. This CDR3 has 13 residues. CDR3: CASSPPKGGEQYF. The DNA for the CDR3 is TGTGCCAGCAGTCCCCCCAAGGGAGGAGAGCAGTACTTC.

V is TRBV20-1 and J is TRBJ2-3, with D unresolved. This CDR3 contains 12 residues. CDR1 DFQATT and CDR2 SNEGSKA come from the germline V gene (reference sequence). The ends were cut back, 5 bases at V and 4 bases at J, with 10 bases in the middle. The CDR3, as DNA: TGCAGTGCTTTTCGGGCGGCAGATACGCAGTATTTT. It translates to CSAFRAADTQYF.

The CDR3 region is CASSVGGRSSYNEQFF. CDR3 bases: TGTGCCAGCAGCGTAGGTGGGCGGAGCTCCTACAATGAGCAGTTCTTC. The chain has TRBV9 and TRBJ2-1; D unclear. V lost 0 bases and J 0 bases, leaving 10 bases between the germline ends. This CDR3 has 16 residues. Germline values: CDR1 SGDLS, CDR2 YYNGEE.

This sequence joins TRBV28 and TRBJ2-7, with D possibly matching TRBD1 (6 bases). Germline V gene sequence: CDR1 MDHEN, CDR2 SYDVKM. The CDR3 is 14 residues long. Trimming pared 3 bases from V and 3 bases from J, leaving 12 bases between. CDR3 coding DNA: TGTGCCAGCAGTTTGGGTATGACAGGCTACGAGCAGTACTTC. Translating gives CASSLGMTGYEQYF.

The chain has TRBV29-1 and TRBJ2-1, with a possible D match to TRBD1 (5 bases). CDR1 SQVTM and CDR2 ANQGSEA come from the germline V gene. This CDR3 spans 13 amino acids. With 0 bases removed from V and 7 bases from J, the gap between germline ends came to 10 bases. DNA of the CDR3: TGCAGCGTTGAAGAATGGCAGGGTAATGAGCAGTTCTTC. Its protein is CSVEEWQGNEQFF.

V and J are TRBV4-1 and TRBJ1-4, with 8 bases aligning to TRBD1. The CDR3 extends over 15 amino acids. The V segment lost 5 bases and the J segment 4 bases; nucleotides outside the gene matches: 6. Germline lookup yields CDR1 MGHRA and CDR2 YSYEKL. The CDR3 DNA sequence: TGCGCCAGCAGCAGCCGGACAGGGTATAATGAAAAACTGTTTTTT. It translates to CASSSRTGYNEKLFF.